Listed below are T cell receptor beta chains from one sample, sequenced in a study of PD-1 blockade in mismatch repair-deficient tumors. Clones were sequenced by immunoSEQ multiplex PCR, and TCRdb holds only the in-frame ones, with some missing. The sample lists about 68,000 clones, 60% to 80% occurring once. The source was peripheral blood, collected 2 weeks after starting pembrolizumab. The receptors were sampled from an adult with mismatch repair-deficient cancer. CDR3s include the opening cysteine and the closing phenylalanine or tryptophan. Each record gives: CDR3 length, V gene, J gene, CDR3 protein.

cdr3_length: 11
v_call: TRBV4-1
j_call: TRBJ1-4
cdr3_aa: CASSQERKLFF

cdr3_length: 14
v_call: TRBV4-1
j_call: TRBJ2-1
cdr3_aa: CASSPRQRDNEQFF

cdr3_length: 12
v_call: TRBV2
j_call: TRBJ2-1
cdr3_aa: CASSENRREQFF

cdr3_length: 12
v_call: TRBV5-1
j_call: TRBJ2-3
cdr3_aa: CASSGGADTQYF

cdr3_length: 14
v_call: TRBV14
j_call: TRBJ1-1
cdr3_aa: CASRLSQGNTEAFF

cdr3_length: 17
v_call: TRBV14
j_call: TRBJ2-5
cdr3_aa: CASSIHLGNGGFETQYF

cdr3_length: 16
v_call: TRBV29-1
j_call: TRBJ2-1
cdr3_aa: CSVGGHYLSSYNEQFF

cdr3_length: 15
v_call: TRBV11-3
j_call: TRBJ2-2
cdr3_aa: CASSPRLAGPGELFF

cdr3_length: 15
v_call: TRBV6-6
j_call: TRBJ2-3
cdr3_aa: CASSRTERVTDTQYF

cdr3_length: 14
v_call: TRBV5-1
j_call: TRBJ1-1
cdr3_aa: CASSEVPPPTEAFF

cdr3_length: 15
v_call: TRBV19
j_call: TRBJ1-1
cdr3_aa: CASSIVGRGNTEAFF

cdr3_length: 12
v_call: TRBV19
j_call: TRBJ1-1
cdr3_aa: CASSIQQGDAFF

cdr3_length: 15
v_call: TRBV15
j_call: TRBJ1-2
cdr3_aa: CATSREAASVYGYTF

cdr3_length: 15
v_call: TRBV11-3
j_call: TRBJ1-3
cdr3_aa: CASSLFRGSGNTIYF

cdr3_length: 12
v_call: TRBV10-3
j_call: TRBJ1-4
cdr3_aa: CAISDNNEKLFF

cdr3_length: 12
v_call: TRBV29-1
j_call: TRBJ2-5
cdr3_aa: CSVVVRVETQYF

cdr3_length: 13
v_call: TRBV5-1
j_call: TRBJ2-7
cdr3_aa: CASSLPDHYEQYF

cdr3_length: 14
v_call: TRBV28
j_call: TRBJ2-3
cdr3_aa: CASSSGQITDTQYF

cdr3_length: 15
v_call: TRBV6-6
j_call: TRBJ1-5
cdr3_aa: CASSYSPGAGQPQHF

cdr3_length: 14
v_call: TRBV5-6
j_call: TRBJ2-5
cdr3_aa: CASSYLTGEETQYF

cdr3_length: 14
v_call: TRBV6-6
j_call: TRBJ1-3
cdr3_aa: CASSHPGGGNTIYF

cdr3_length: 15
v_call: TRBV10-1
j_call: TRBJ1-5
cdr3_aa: CASRGGQVSNQPQHF

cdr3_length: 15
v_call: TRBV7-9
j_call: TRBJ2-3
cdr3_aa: CASSSRGQGTDTQYF

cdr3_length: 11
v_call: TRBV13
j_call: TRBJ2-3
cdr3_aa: CASRKSDTQYF

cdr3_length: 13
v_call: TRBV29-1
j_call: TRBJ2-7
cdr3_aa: CSVRDRGLGEQYF

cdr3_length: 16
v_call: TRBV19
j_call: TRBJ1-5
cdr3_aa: CASSGGVTRGNQPQHF

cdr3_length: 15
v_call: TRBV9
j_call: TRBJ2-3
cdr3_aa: CASSAPRPSTDTQYF

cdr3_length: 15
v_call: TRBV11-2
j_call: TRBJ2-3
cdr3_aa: CASSSRLDSSDTQYF

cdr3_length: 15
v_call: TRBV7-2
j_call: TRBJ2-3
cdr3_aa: CASSGRRGPSRTQYF

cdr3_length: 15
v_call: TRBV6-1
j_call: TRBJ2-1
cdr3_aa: CASIIALSSYNEQFF

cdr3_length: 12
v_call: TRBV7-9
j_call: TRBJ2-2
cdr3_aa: CASSLGAGELFF

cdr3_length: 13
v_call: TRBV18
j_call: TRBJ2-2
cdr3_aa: CASSPVGPGELFF

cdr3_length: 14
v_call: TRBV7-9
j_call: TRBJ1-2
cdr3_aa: CASSTTGVQGGYTF

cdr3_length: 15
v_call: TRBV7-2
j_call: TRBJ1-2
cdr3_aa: CASSLNGQGNYGYTF

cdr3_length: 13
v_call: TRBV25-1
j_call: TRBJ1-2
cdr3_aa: CASSASINYGYTF

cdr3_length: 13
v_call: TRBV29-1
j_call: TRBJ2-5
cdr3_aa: CSVEFRAQETQYF

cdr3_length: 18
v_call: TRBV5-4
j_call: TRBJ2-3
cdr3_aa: CASSIGTSGSIGTDTQYF

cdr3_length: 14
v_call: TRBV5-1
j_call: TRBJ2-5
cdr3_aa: CASSPGEARGTQYF

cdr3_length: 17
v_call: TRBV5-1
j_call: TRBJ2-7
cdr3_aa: CASSIRGALRGAYEQYF

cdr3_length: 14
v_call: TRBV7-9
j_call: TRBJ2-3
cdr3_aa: CASSLTTHTDTQYF

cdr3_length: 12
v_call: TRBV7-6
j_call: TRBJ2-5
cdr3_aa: CASSLNGETQYF

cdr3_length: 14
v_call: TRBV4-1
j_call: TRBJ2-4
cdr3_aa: CASSQALGGYIQYF

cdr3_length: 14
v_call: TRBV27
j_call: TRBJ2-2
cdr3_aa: CASQRGPDTGELFF

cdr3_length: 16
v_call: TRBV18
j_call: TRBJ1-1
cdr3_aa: CASSPPSLRGSSEAFF

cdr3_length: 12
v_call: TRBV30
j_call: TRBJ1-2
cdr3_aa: CAWSGPNYGYTF

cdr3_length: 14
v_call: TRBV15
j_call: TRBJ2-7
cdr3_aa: CATMPGGRGLEQYF

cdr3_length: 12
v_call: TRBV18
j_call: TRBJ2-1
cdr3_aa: CASSPGFDEQFF

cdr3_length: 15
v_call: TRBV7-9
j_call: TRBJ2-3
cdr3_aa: CASSLEVGGTDTQYF

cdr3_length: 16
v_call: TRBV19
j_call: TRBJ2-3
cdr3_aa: CATTRRGALGTDTQYF

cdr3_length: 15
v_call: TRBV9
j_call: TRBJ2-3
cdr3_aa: CASSVAARGPDTQYF

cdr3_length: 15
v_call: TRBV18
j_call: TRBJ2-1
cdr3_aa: CASSPPGTGGYEQFF

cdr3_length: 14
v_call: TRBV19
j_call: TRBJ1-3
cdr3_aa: CASSIRTAGNTIYF

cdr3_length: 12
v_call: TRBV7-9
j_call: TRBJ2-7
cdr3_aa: CASSSSLNEQYF

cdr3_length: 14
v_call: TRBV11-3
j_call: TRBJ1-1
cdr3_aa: CASSLMGENTEAFF